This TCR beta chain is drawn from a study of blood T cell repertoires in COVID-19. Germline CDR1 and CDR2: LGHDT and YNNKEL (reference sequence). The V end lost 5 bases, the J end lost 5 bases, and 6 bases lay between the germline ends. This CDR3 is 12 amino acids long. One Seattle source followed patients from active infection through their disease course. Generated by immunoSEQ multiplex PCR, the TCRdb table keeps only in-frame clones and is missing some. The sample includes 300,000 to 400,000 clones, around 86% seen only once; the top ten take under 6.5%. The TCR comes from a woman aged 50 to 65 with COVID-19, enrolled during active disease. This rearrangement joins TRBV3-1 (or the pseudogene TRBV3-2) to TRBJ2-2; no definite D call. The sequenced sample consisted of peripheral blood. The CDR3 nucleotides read TGTGCCAGCAGCTATCAGACCGGGGAGCTGTTTTTT. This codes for CASSYQTGELFF.